What follows are 8 T cell receptor beta chains derived from one specimen sequenced in a study of T cell changes during pregnancy in multiple sclerosis. TCRdb keeps only in-frame clones here, not all; method: immunoSEQ multiplex PCR. The sample records about 51,000 clones, roughly 92% being singletons. The sample consisted of CD4+ T cells from peripheral blood mononuclear cells, taken in the second trimester of pregnancy. All receptors derive from a female donor with multiple sclerosis, enrolled in a pregnancy study.

This sequence joins TRBV19 and TRBJ1-4; TRBD1 matches at 7 bases. Germline loops: CDR1 LNHDA, CDR2 SQIVND (reference sequence). The CDR3 consists of 14 residues. After removal of 3 bases from V and 4 bases from J, the junction contained 2 bases not matched to a gene. CDR3 coding DNA: TGTGCCAGTAGTATGGGGACAGATAATGAAAAACTGTTTTTT. Translated: CASSMGTDNEKLFF.

The chain recombines TRBV7-2 with TRBJ1-2, with 7 bases aligning to TRBD1. Germline CDR1 reads SGHTA; CDR2 reads FQGNSA. Unmatched junction bases numbered 4, after V lost 5 bases and J lost 4 bases. This CDR3 is built from 13 residues. The CDR3 is CASSRQGPYGYTF. For the CDR3, the DNA is TGTGCCAGCAGCCGACAGGGTCCCTATGGCTACACCTTC. Looking up the rest from reference TRBV7-2 and TRBJ1-2 gives the full variable domain: GAGVSQSPSNKVTEKGKDVELRCDPISGHTALYWYRQSLGQGLEFLIYFQGNSAPDKSGLPSDRFSAERTGGSVSTLTIQRTQQEDSAVYLCASSRQGPYGYTFGSGTRLTVV.

This chain joins TRBV6-5 and TRBJ2-2; perhaps TRBD2 as D (5 bases). The CDR3 runs to 14 residues. Trimming removed 5 bases from V and 1 base from J, with 8 bases in between. CDR1 and CDR2 from the germline V gene are MNHEY and SVGAGI. The CDR3 region is CASSRDQNTGELFF. The DNA of the CDR3 is TGTGCCAGCAGTCGGGATCAGAACACCGGGGAGCTGTTTTTT.

This sequence joins TRBV5-6 and TRBJ1-4, with unresolved D. The CDR3 contains 16 residues. V dropped 0 bases and J dropped 7 bases, with 16 bases sitting between them. Germline V gene lookup returns CDR1 SGHDT and CDR2 YYEEEE. The CDR3 sequence is CASSLGPRVGFEKLFF. The CDR3 bases are TGTGCCAGCAGCTTGGGGCCCCGGGTAGGATTTGAAAAACTGTTTTTT.

The chain carries TRBV7-2 and TRBJ2-5; 13 bases fit TRBD2. The CDR3 contains 15 residues. Trimming at V came to 4 bases and at J to 5 bases, leaving 4 bases not matched to a gene. Germline V CDR1 and CDR2: SGHTA, FQGNSA. CDR3 in DNA: TGTGCCAGCAGCTCGGGACTAGCGGGGTTTGAGACCCAGTACTTC. It encodes CASSSGLAGFETQYF.

The J gene is TRBJ1-2, the V gene TRBV7-9; TRBD1 might be the D (6 bases). The CDR3 totals 15 residues. Germline V gene sequence: CDR1 SEHNR, CDR2 FQNEAQ (reference sequence). The ends were cut back, 3 bases at V and 0 bases at J, with 11 bases in the middle. The CDR3 region is CASSLTGPSNYGYTF. CDR3 coding DNA: TGTGCCAGCAGCTTGACAGGCCCCTCTAACTATGGCTACACCTTC. The full variable domain, in which reference TRBV7-9 and TRBJ1-2 provide the parts outside the CDR3, is DTGVSQNPRHKITKRGQNVTFRCDPISEHNRLYWYRQTLGQGPEFLTYFQNEAQLEKSRLLSDRFSAERPKGSFSTLEIQRTEQGDSAMYLCASSLTGPSNYGYTFGSGTRLTVV.

V is TRBV19 and J is TRBJ2-2; D remains unclear. CDR3 length: 16 amino acids. Between the trimmed V and J ends, which lost 1 base and 6 bases, there was a span of 15 bases. CDR1 is LNHDA and CDR2 is SQIVND in the germline V gene (reference sequence). CDR3 DNA sequence: TGTGCCAGTAGTATAGTCGCAGGATGGTATCCCGGGGAGCTGTTTTTT. Protein: CASSIVAGWYPGELFF.

The V call is TRBV19, the J call TRBJ1-4; TRBD1 agrees at 8 bases. The ends lost 5 bases at V and 8 bases at J; junction bases unmatched: 16. Germline CDR1 reads LNHDA; CDR2 reads SQIVND (reference sequence). This CDR3 has 17 amino acids. The CDR3, as DNA: TGTGCCAGTAGTTGGCGGGGACAGGCTTTTTCGGGGGAAAAACTGTTTTTT. Protein: CASSWRGQAFSGEKLFF.